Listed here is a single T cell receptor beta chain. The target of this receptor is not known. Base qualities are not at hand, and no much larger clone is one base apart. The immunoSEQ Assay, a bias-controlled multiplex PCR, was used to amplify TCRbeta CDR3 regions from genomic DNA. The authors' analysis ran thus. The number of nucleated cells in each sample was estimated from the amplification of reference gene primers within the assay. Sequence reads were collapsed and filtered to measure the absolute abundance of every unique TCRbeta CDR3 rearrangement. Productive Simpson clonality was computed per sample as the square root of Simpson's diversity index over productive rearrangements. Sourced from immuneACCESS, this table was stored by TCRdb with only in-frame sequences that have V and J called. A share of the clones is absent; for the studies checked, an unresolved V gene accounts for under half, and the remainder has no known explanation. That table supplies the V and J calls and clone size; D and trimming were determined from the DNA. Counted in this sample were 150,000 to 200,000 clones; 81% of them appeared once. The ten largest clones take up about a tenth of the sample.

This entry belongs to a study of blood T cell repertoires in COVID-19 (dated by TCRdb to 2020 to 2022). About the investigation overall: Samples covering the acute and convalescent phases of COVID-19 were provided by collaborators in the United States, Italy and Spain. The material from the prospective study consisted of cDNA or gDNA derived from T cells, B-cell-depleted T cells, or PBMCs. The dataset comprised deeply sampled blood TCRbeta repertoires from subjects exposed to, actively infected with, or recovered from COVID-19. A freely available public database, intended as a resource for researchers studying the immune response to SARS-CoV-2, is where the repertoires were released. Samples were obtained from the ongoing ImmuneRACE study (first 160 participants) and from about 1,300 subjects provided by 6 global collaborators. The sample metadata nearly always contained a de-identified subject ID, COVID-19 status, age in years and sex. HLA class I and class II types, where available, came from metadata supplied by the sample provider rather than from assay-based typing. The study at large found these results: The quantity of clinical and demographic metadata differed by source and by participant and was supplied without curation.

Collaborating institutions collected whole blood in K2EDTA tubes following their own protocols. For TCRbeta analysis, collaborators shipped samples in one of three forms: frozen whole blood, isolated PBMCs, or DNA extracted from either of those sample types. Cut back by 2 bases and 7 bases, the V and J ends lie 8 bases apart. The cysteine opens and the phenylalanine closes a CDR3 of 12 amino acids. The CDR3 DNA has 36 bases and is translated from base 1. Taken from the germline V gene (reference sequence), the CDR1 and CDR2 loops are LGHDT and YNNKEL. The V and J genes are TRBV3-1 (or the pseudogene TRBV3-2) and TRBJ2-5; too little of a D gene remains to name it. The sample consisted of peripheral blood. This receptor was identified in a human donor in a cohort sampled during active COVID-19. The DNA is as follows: TGTGCCAGCAGCCAATTCACTGGGACCCAGTACTTC. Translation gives CASSQFTGTQYF.